The 32 T cell receptor beta chains below come from one sample, sequenced in a study of T-cell memory formation after mild COVID-19. Via MiXCR, TCRdb re-called the 5' RACE reads, giving one row per CDR3 protein. This table has 250,000 to 300,000 distinct CDR3 sequences, roughly 16% appearing once. Sequencing was carried out using PBMCs or a T cell subset sorted from them (not recorded which). The source of these receptors is a man younger than 30 who had mild COVID-19 (a few samples of this study predate the infection). Cell type and time point are not known.

This rearrangement joins TRBV7-2 to TRBJ1-3; D might be TRBD1 (5 bases). The CDR3 runs to 15 residues. Trimming stripped 6 bases from V and 9 bases from J, with 21 bases between. Germline-derived CDR1 and CDR2 are SGHTA and FQGNSA. The CDR3 region is CASSPTGPVAGTIYF. The CDR3 DNA reads as TGTGCCAGCAGTCCTACAGGTCCCGTAGCTGGCACCATATATTTT.

This sequence joins TRBV5-1 and TRBJ1-1; 10 bases align to TRBD1. Trimming at V came to 4 bases and at J to 4 bases, leaving 13 bases not matched to a gene. The germline CDR1 and CDR2 sequences are SGHRS and YFSETQ. This CDR3 is 17 amino acids long. The CDR3 reads CASSPHPGQGTGTEAFF. In DNA, the CDR3 is TGCGCCAGCAGCCCGCACCCGGGACAGGGGACGGGCACTGAAGCTTTCTTT.

This clonotype was counted only a few times. The rearrangement links TRBV6-1 to TRBJ1-2; D possibly corresponds to TRBD1 (5 bases). The CDR3 spans 12 residues. Trimming cost V 5 bases and J 7 bases, with 11 bases left between them. Germline V gives CDR1 MNHNS, CDR2 SASEGT. Written as DNA, the CDR3 is TGTGCCAGCAGTTGGGGCCCCCTTGGCTACACCTTC. Translating gives CASSWGPLGYTF.

The genes are TRBV7-6 and TRBJ1-1; D is unclear. Looked up from germline, CDR1 is SGHVS and CDR2 is FNYEAQ. The ends were cut back, 5 bases at V and 6 bases at J, with 13 bases in the middle. There are 13 residues in the CDR3. The CDR3 here is CASSLAGGSEAFF. The CDR3 region has the DNA TGTGCCAGCAGCCTGGCGGGTGGGTCTGAAGCTTTCTTT. Full variable domain (remainder filled in from reference TRBV7-6 and TRBJ1-1): GAGVSQSPRYKVTKRGQDVALRCDPISGHVSLYWYRQALGQGPEFLTYFNYEAQQDKSGLPNDRFSAERPEGSISTLTIQRTEQRDSAMYRCASSLAGGSEAFFGQGTRLTVV.

CDR3 DNA sequence: TGTGCCAGCAGCCTAAGCGTCTCTGGGGCCAACGTCCTGACTTTC. Its protein is CASSLSVSGANVLTF. The chain joins TRBV7-6 to TRBJ2-6; D is unresolved. V was cut by 5 bases and J by 0 bases, with 8 bases left in between. The CDR3 consists of 15 residues. Germline CDR1 is SGHVS and CDR2 is FNYEAQ.

This clonotype was seen a handful of times. This chain joins TRBV6-5 and TRBJ1-2; D gene ambiguous. The CDR3 contains 13 residues. Trimming removed 2 bases at V and 5 bases at J, with 9 bases between. CDR1 MNHEY and CDR2 SVGAGI come from the germline V gene. CDR3 sequence (DNA): TGTGCCAGCAGTTACACCGAGGGTTATGGCTACACCTTC. It yields the protein CASSYTEGYGYTF.

The J gene is TRBJ2-3, the V gene TRBV5-1; D might be TRBD1 (5 bases). The V end was cut by 0 bases, the J end by 3 bases, with 8 bases between. The CDR3 is 14 residues long. Germline V gene data show CDR1 as SGHRS and CDR2 as YFSETQ. The chain's CDR3 is CASSLGGETDTQYF. The CDR3 DNA reads TGCGCCAGCAGCTTGGGGGGCGAGACAGATACGCAGTATTTT. Variable domain in full (rest from reference TRBV5-1 and TRBJ2-3): KAGVTQTPRYLIKTRGQQVTLSCSPISGHRSVSWYQQTPGQGLQFLFEYFSETQRNKGNFPGRFSGRQFSNSRSEMNVSTLELGDSALYLCASSLGGETDTQYFGPGTRLTVL.

In this sample, this clonotype turned up a few times. The CDR3: CATSEAGIRTDTQYF. The DNA of the CDR3 is TGTGCCACCAGTGAAGCCGGGATCCGCACAGATACGCAGTATTTT. V usage is TRBV24-1 and J usage is TRBJ2-3; tentative D call: TRBD2 (5 bases). This CDR3 has 15 amino acids. Germline assignment: CDR1 KGHDR and CDR2 SFDVKD. V lost 4 bases to trimming and J lost 1 base, with 11 bases between them.

The sample holds a few counts of this clonotype. The rearrangement links TRBV28 to TRBJ1-2; D not resolved. The germline V gene has CDR1 MDHEN and CDR2 SYDVKM. The V gene lost 6 bases and the J gene lost 8 bases, with 13 bases spanning the gap. The CDR3 extends over 12 amino acids. As DNA, the CDR3 is TGTGCCAGCAGGGCAAACCTGCGGGGCTACACCTTC. Its protein is CASRANLRGYTF.

This clonotype was seen a few times. This chain joins TRBV3-1 and TRBJ2-3; 13 bases line up with TRBD2. From germline, CDR1 is LGHDT and CDR2 YNNKEL (reference sequence). Trimming removed 8 bases from V and 1 base from J; junction bases left unmatched: 9. This CDR3 has 17 residues. In DNA, the CDR3 is TGTGCCAGCGGGTCACTAGCGGGGGGGCCACGCACAGATACGCAGTATTTT. The encoded protein is CASGSLAGGPRTDTQYF.

The sample holds many counts of this clonotype. This chain joins TRBV5-1 and TRBJ1-2, with D perhaps matching TRBD1 (5 bases). Deletions cut 0 bases from V and 4 bases from J, with 25 bases between. The CDR3 contains 19 residues. Germline values: CDR1 SGHRS, CDR2 YFSETQ. CDR3 in amino acids: CASSLATGTGRGPLYGYTF. The CDR3 coding sequence is TGCGCCAGCAGCTTGGCAACGGGGACCGGCAGAGGCCCCCTCTATGGCTACACCTTC.

This clonotype was observed a few times. The chain carries TRBV12-3 or TRBV12-4 and TRBJ1-3, with 9 bases that match TRBD1. V was clipped by 4 bases and J by 0 bases; unmatched bases: 1. This CDR3 region has 15 residues. The CDR3 region has the DNA TGTGCCAGCAGTTCGACAGGGGGCTCTGGAAACACCATATATTTT. Amino acid sequence: CASSSTGGSGNTIYF.

This clonotype occurred a few times. This rearrangement joins TRBV11-2 to TRBJ2-3; TRBD2 aligns across 7 bases. CDR1 SGHAT and CDR2 FQNNGV come from the germline V gene. The CDR3 is 16 residues long. V lost 6 bases and J lost 0; bases outside the gene matches: 9. CDR3 region: CASRQTGGSSTDTQYF. CDR3 DNA sequence: TGTGCCAGCAGACAAACCGGGGGGAGTAGCACAGATACGCAGTATTTT.

This clonotype was found a few times. J is TRBJ2-3 and V is TRBV7-3; D remains unclear. Trimming removed 1 base at V and 7 bases at J, with 15 bases between. The CDR3 covers 15 residues. Germline V gene data show CDR1 as SGHTA and CDR2 as FQGTGA. DNA for the CDR3: TGTGCCAGCAGCTTAAATGTTGTGGCAGCGAATACGCAGTATTTT. This gives the protein CASSLNVVAANTQYF.

This clonotype showed up just a few times. The gene calls are TRBV12-3 or TRBV12-4 and TRBJ1-4, with D maybe TRBD1 (5 bases). Between the trimmed V and J ends, which lost 5 bases and 12 bases, there was a span of 22 bases. This CDR3 is built from 15 residues. The CDR3 is CASSASPGRPAELFF. The CDR3 coding sequence is TGTGCCAGCAGTGCCTCACCGGGACGCCCGGCGGAACTGTTTTTT.

J is TRBJ1-2 and V is TRBV24-1, with D perhaps TRBD1 (5 bases). Deletions cut 7 bases from V and 11 bases from J, with 7 bases between. The CDR3 has 9 residues. The germline CDR1 and CDR2 sequences are KGHDR and SFDVKD. CDR3 coding DNA: TGTGCCACCAGCAGACAGTACACCTTC. It translates to CATSRQYTF.

The genes are TRBV7-6 and TRBJ1-1, with a weak D call TRBD1 (5 bases). Deletions cut 4 bases from V and 0 bases from J, with 9 bases between. This CDR3 has 14 residues. The germline CDR1 and CDR2 sequences are SGHVS and FNYEAQ. The CDR3 loop reads CASSWDGLNTEAFF. CDR3 DNA: TGTGCCAGCAGCTGGGACGGTCTGAACACTGAAGCTTTCTTT.

The V gene is TRBV10-3, the J gene TRBJ2-5, with D possibly being TRBD1 or TRBD2 (5 bases each). The CDR3 length is 18 residues. V was shortened by 3 bases and J by 4 bases, with 24 bases between the two germline ends. In germline, CDR1 is ENHRY, CDR2 SYGVKD. CDR3 sequence reads: CAISDGLREQGRGETQYF. The CDR3 bases are TGTGCCATCAGTGACGGGTTGCGCGAGCAGGGACGGGGAGAGACCCAGTACTTC.

This sequence joins TRBV3-1 and TRBJ1-1; D is ambiguous. This CDR3 region has 14 residues. Trimming took off 0 bases at V and 4 bases at J, with 9 bases between the two ends. The germline gives CDR1 LGHDT, CDR2 YNNKEL (reference sequence). The CDR3 coding sequence is TGTGCCAGCAGCCAAGAACCGGCTGGCACTGAAGCTTTCTTT. Its translation: CASSQEPAGTEAFF. Together with reference TRBV3-1 and TRBJ1-1, the CDR3 gives the full variable domain: DTAVSQTPKYLVTQMGNDKSIKCEQNLGHDTMYWYKQDSKKFLKIMFSYNNKELIINETVPNRFSPKSPDKAHLNLHINSLELGDSAVYFCASSQEPAGTEAFFGQGTRLTVV.

This clonotype was seen only a few times. The rearrangement links TRBV6-2 or TRBV6-3 to TRBJ2-3; D not resolved. Germline V CDR1 and CDR2: MNHEY, SVGEGT. Trimming left V 0 bases short and J 4 bases short, with 14 bases between. This CDR3 has 16 residues. DNA for the CDR3: TGTGCCAGCAGTTACTCTGACTCCCGCCTAGCAGATACGCAGTATTTT. This sequence encodes CASSYSDSRLADTQYF.

The sample holds a few counts of this clonotype. The CDR3 here is CSARAGGGLETQYF. For the CDR3, the DNA is TGCAGTGCTAGAGCAGGGGGCGGGTTAGAGACCCAGTACTTC. This rearrangement joins TRBV20-1 to TRBJ2-5; 8 bases are a match to TRBD1. CDR3 length: 14 residues. V gave up 1 base and J gave up 4 bases; unmatched junction bases: 5. Germline CDR1 and CDR2: DFQATT and SNEGSKA (reference sequence).

The chain uses TRBV6-2 or TRBV6-3 and TRBJ1-1; D is possibly TRBD1 (5 bases). The CDR3 covers 14 residues. V lost 6 bases and J lost 0, with 11 bases in between. Germline V gene sequence: CDR1 MNHEY, CDR2 SVGEGT. This chain's CDR3 is CASSTTDLNTEAFF. CDR3 in DNA: TGTGCCAGCAGCACGACAGACCTGAACACTGAAGCTTTCTTT.

The table lists this clonotype with a few counts. CDR3 in amino acids: CASKGDGETQYF. As DNA, the CDR3 is TGTGCCAGCAAAGGGGACGGGGAGACCCAGTACTTC. The chain recombines TRBV6-2 or TRBV6-3 with TRBJ2-5; D may be TRBD1 or TRBD2 (5 bases each). Germline V CDR1 and CDR2: MNHEY, SVGEGT. The length of the CDR3 is 12 residues. V shed 7 bases and J shed 5 bases, with 11 bases lying between them.

The rearrangement uses TRBV5-1 and TRBJ1-2; TRBD1 matches at 11 bases. Trimming cost V 4 bases and J 8 bases; bases outside gene matches: 10. The CDR3 is made up of 15 amino acids. Germline CDR1 and CDR2: SGHRS and YFSETQ. CDR3 region: CASSRTGGEWDGYTF. The CDR3 DNA sequence: TGCGCCAGCAGCCGGACAGGGGGCGAGTGGGACGGCTACACCTTC.

In its sample, this clonotype was seen a few times. The V gene is TRBV9, the J gene TRBJ2-7; D unresolved. Trimming stripped 0 bases from V and 2 bases from J, with 9 bases between. Per germline, CDR1 SGDLS and CDR2 YYNGEE. The CDR3 runs 14 residues. The CDR3 sequence: CASSVDSPPYEQYF. The CDR3 DNA reads as TGTGCCAGCAGCGTAGATAGTCCCCCCTACGAGCAGTACTTC.

This clonotype was counted only a few times. This sequence joins TRBV7-9 and TRBJ2-7, with D maybe TRBD1 (5 bases). CDR3 length equals 14 residues. Germline loops: CDR1 SEHNR, CDR2 FQNEAQ (reference sequence). V lost 5 bases and J lost 2, with 13 bases in between. The CDR3 DNA follows: TGTGCCAGCAGCGCCAGGGATTCAACCTACGAGCAGTACTTC. It translates to CASSARDSTYEQYF.

The chain carries TRBV4-1 and TRBJ2-4, with 9 bases matching TRBD1. This CDR3 has 17 amino acids. V shed 4 bases, J shed 2 bases, and the junction held 9 bases outside the gene matches. Per the germline V gene, CDR1 is MGHRA and CDR2 is YSYEKL. As DNA, the CDR3 is TGCGCCAGCAGCCGCGGACAGGGGTTCGCAACCAAAAACATTCAGTACTTC. Protein product: CASSRGQGFATKNIQYF.

This clonotype has a handful of counts. The chain has TRBV28 and TRBJ2-7, with a possible D match to TRBD1 (6 bases). The CDR3 sequence is 15 residues long. Trimming removed 10 bases from V and 4 bases from J, with 23 bases in between. Germline CDR1 reads MDHEN; CDR2 reads SYDVKM. This CDR3 is CANPGAHQPLYEQYV. The CDR3 coding sequence is TGTGCCAACCCAGGGGCCCACCAACCTCTTTACGAGCAGTACGTC.

The CDR3 spells CSADGRRQTGGASTEAFF. The CDR3 coding sequence is TGCAGTGCAGATGGCCGCCGTCAAACAGGGGGCGCGTCCACTGAAGCTTTCTTT. This chain uses TRBV20-1 with TRBJ1-1, with 9 bases aligning to TRBD1. After removal of 6 bases from V and 4 bases from J, the junction contained 21 bases not matched to a gene. Per germline, CDR1 DFQATT and CDR2 SNEGSKA (reference sequence). There are 18 residues in the CDR3.

CDR3 amino acids: CASSFPRLQETQYF. The CDR3 DNA reads as TGTGCCAGCAGCTTTCCGCGGTTGCAAGAGACCCAGTACTTC. The chain has TRBV7-2 and TRBJ2-5; D gene uncertain. The ends were cut back, 3 bases at V and 2 bases at J, with 10 bases in the middle. CDR1 is SGHTA, CDR2 FQGNSA, per germline. The CDR3 sequence is 14 residues long.

V and J are TRBV6-6 and TRBJ1-5, with 12 bases identical to TRBD1. The CDR3 runs to 18 residues. The germline CDR1 and CDR2 sequences are MNHNY and SVGAGI (reference sequence). J was trimmed by 7 bases and V by 3 bases; bases with no gene match: 13. In nucleotides, the CDR3 is TGTGCCAGCAGTTATTTCGCCCCGGGACAGGGGGCGAAGCAGCCCCAGCATTTT. Protein sequence: CASSYFAPGQGAKQPQHF.

V is TRBV7-2 and J is TRBJ2-1; D is uncertain. The germline CDR1 and CDR2 sequences are SGHTA and FQGNSA. This CDR3 has 14 amino acids. V gave up 3 bases and J gave up 8 bases, with 14 bases separating them. CDR3 DNA sequence: TGTGCCAGCAGCTTCTCCCCACGCGGTCATGAGCAGTTCTTC. This translates into CASSFSPRGHEQFF.